Listed here are 3 T cell receptor beta chains from one sample, sequenced in a study of blood T cell repertoires in COVID-19 (dated by TCRdb to 2020 to 2021). Library prep was done by the immunoSEQ multiplex PCR assay. Sourced from immuneACCESS, this table was stored by TCRdb with only in-frame sequences that have V and J called. A share of the clones is absent; for the studies checked, an unresolved V gene accounts for under half, and the remainder has no known explanation. Recorded for this sample are over 200,000 clones; more than 80% of them occurred a single time. Jointly, the top ten make up about 1.7% of the sample. Source material: PBMCs or T cells enriched from blood (not recorded which). These receptors were collected from a man aged 55 to 70 who had recovered from COVID-19.

The chain joins TRBV3-1 (or the pseudogene TRBV3-2) to TRBJ2-7, with 9 bases identical to TRBD1. Germline V gene sequence: CDR1 LGHDT, CDR2 YNNKEL (reference sequence). This CDR3 spans 15 amino acids. V lost 4 bases and J lost 0; bases outside the gene matches: 4. CDR3 in DNA: TGTGCCAGCAGCCCTAGGGGACAGGGCTCCTACGAGCAGTACTTC. Translation gives CASSPRGQGSYEQYF.

This clone has a single count. The V gene is TRBV4-1, the J gene TRBJ2-1, with D maybe TRBD2 (6 bases). The germline V gene has CDR1 MGHRA and CDR2 YSYEKL. The CDR3 contains 16 residues. Trimming took 4 bases from V and 0 from J, leaving 13 bases between them. The CDR3 is CASSLGGLASYNEQFF. The CDR3 DNA is TGCGCCAGCAGCCTCGGAGGGCTAGCCTCCTACAATGAGCAGTTCTTC.

V usage is TRBV2 and J usage is TRBJ2-7; possibly TRBD1 for D (6 bases). Per the germline V gene, CDR1 is SNHLY and CDR2 is FYNNEI. The CDR3 spans 18 residues. V lost 0 bases to trimming and J lost 3 bases, with 21 bases between them. The CDR3 spells CASSEAVALPQQGYEQYF. Written as DNA, the CDR3 is TGTGCCAGCAGTGAAGCGGTTGCACTACCCCAACAGGGCTACGAGCAGTACTTC.